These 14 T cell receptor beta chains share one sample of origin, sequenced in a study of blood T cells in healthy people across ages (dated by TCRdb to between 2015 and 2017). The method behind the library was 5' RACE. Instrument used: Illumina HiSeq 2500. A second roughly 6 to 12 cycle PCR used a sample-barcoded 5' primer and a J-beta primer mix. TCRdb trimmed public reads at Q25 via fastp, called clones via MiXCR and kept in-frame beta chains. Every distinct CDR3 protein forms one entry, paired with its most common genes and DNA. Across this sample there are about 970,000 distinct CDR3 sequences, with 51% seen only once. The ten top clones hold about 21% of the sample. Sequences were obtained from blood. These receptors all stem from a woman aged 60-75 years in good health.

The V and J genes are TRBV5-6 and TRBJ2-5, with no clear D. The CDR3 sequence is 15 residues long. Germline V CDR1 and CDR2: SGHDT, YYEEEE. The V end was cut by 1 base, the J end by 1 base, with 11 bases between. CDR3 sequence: CASSLLGKGQETQYF. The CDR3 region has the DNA TGTGCCAGCAGCTTGTTGGGTAAGGGCCAAGAGACCCAGTACTTC.

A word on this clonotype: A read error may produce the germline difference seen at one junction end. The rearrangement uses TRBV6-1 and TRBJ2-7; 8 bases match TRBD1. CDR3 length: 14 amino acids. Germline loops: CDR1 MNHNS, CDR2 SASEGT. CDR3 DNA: TGTACCAGCAGTGAAATAGGACAGGGTCTCGAGCAGTACTTC. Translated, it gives CTSSEIGQGLEQYF.

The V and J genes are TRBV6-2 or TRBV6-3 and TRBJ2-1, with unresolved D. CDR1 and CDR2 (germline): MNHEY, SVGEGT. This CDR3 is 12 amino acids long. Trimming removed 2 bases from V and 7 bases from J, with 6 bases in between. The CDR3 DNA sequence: TGTGCCAGCAGTTACCTAGGGAATGAGCAGTTCTTC. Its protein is CASSYLGNEQFF.

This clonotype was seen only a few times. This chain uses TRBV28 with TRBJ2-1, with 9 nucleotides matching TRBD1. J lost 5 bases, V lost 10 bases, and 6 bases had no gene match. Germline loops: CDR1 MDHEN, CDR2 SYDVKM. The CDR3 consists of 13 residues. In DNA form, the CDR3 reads TGTGCCACTCCGGGACAGGGTGACAATGAGCAGTTCTTC. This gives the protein CATPGQGDNEQFF.

The CDR3 here is CASSSGGLSENIQYF. The CDR3 DNA follows: TGTGCCAGCAGTTCGGGGGGTTTATCGGAAAACATTCAGTACTTC. The chain employs TRBV12-3 or TRBV12-4 and TRBJ2-4; TRBD2 aligns across 7 bases. The CDR3 has 15 amino acids. Trimming removed 4 bases from V and 5 bases from J; junction bases left unmatched: 8.

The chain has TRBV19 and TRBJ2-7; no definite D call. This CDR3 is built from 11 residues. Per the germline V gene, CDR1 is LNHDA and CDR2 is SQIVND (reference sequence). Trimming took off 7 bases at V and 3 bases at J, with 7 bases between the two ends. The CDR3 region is CASTDNYEQYF. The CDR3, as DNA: TGTGCCAGTACCGACAACTACGAGCAGTACTTC.

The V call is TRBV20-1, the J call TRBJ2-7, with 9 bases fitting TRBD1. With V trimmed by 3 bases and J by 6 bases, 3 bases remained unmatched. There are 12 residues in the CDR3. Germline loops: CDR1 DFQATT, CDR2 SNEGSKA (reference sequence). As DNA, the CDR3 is TGCAGTGCTAGCTGGACAGGGGCCGAGCAGTACTTC. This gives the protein CSASWTGAEQYF.

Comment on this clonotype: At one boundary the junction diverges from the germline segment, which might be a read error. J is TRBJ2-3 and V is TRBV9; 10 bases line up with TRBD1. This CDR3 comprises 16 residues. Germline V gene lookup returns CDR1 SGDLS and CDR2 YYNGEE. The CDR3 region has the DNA TGTGCCAGCAGCGCAACTGGGACAGGGGCAACAGGTACGCAGTATTTT. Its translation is CASSATGTGATGTQYF.

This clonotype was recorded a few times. The CDR3 coding sequence is TGTGCCAGCAGCTCCAGGGCTCTAGCCAACTATGGCTACACCTTC. Protein sequence: CASSSRALANYGYTF. This chain links TRBV13 with TRBJ1-2, with D tentatively TRBD1 (5 bases). The CDR3 is 15 residues long. The germline CDR1 and CDR2 sequences are PRHDT and FYEKMQ (reference sequence). The V gene lost 4 bases and the J gene lost 2 bases, with 14 bases spanning the gap.

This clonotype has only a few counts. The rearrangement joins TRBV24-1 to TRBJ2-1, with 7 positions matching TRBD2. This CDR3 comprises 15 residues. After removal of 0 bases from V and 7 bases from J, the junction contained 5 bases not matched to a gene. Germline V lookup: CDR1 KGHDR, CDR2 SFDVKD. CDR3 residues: CATSDLGRERNEQFF. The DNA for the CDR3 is TGTGCCACCAGTGATTTGGGGCGGGAGAGAAATGAGCAGTTCTTC.

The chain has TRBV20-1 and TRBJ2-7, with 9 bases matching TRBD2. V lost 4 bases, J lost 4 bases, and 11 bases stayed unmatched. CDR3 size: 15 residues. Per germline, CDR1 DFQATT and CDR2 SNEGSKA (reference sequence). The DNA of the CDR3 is TGCAGTGCTACCCCCCGCGGGGGGGGAATATACGAGCAGTACTTC. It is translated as CSATPRGGGIYEQYF.

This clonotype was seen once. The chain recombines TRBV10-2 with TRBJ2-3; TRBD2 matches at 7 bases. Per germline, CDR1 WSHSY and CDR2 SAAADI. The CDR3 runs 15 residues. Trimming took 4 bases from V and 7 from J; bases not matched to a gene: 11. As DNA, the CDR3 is TGCGCCAGCAGTGCTACGGGGGAGGGCTCCCATACGCAGTATTTT. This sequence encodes CASSATGEGSHTQYF.

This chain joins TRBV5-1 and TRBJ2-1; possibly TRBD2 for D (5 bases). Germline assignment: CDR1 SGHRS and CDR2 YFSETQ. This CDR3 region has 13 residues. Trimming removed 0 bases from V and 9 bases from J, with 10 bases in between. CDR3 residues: CASSLVEGTEQFF. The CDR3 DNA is TGCGCCAGCAGCTTGGTAGAGGGAACTGAGCAGTTCTTC.

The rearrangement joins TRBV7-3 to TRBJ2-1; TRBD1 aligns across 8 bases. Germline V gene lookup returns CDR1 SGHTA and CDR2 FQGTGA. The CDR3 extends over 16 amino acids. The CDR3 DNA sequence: TGTCCGTCCGGTGGTCAGGGGGCACAGAACTACAATGAGCAGTTCTTC. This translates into CPSGGQGAQNYNEQFF.